The source of this T cell receptor beta chain is a study of T cell responses to AZD1222 COVID-19 vaccine. Method: immunoSEQ multiplex PCR; TCRdb's copy keeps in-frame clones and lacks some. The profile covers over 50,000 clones, with 80% to 90% appearing a single time and roughly 14% taken by the ten largest. Germline V lookup: CDR1 LNHDA, CDR2 SQIVND (reference sequence). This CDR3 region has 15 residues. The V end was cut by 7 bases, the J end by 0 bases, with 15 bases between. The source material was peripheral blood, sampled 28 days after the second AZD1222 dose. This chain links TRBV19 with TRBJ1-2; D unresolved. This TCR derives from an adult who received the AZD1222 COVID-19 vaccine. CDR3 loop: CASTQDGRSNYGYTF. CDR3 coding DNA: TGTGCCAGTACCCAAGATGGCAGGTCTAACTATGGCTACACCTTC.